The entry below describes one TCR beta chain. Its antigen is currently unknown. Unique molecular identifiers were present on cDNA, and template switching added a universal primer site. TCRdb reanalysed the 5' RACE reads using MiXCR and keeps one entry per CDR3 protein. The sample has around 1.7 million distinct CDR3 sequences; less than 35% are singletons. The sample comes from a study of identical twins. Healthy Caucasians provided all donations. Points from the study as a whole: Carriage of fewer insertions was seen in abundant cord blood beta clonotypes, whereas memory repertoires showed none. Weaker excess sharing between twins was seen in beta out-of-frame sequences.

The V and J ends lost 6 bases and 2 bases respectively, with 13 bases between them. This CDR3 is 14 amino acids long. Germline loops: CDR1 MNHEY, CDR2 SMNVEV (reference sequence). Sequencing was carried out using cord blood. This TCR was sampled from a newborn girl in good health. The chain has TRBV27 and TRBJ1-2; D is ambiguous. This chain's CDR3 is CASSPYHTNYGYTF. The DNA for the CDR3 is TGTGCCAGCAGCCCGTATCATACAAACTATGGCTACACCTTC.